These 32 T cell receptor beta chains originate from one sample sequenced in a study of beta chain features in type 1 diabetes. Expressed TCRB transcripts were sequenced, since all the RNA that had been isolated was reverse transcribed. Only in-frame clones appear in the TCRdb table, and some are missing; sequencing was by immunoSEQ multiplex PCR. The sample shows about 640,000 clones, approximately 13% of them seen only once. Notes on the study in general: TCRB CDR3 length was moderately but significantly reduced in all four CD4+ subsets of Type 1 diabetes patients.

These TCRs' antigens remain unknown. Sequenced material: naive CD4+ T cells from blood. The receptors were sampled from a man younger than 45 with type 1 diabetes.

The gene calls are TRBV2 and TRBJ2-5; D may be TRBD1 or TRBD2 (5 bases each). This CDR3 is built from 13 residues. CDR1 SNHLY and CDR2 FYNNEI come from the germline V gene. Trimming removed 7 bases from V and 4 bases from J, with 13 bases in between. CDR3 amino acids: CASTEGGGETQYF. CDR3 DNA sequence: TGTGCCAGCACCGAGGGTGGGGGAGAGACCCAGTACTTC.

This clone was seen only a few times. V and J are TRBV7-9 and TRBJ2-1; 7 bases agree with TRBD2. J was trimmed by 7 bases and V by 0 bases; bases with no gene match: 12. The CDR3 totals 17 residues. Germline CDR1 reads SEHNR; CDR2 reads FQNEAQ (reference sequence). CDR3 amino acids: CASSLAGPKGLLNEQFF. Written as DNA, the CDR3 is TGTGCCAGCAGCTTAGCTGGCCCCAAGGGACTACTGAATGAGCAGTTCTTC.

The chain has TRBV9 and TRBJ2-1; maybe TRBD2 (6 bases). Trimming shortened V by 2 bases and J by 6 bases, and 12 bases separated the two germline ends. Germline V gene sequence: CDR1 SGDLS, CDR2 YYNGEE. The CDR3 has 14 residues. The CDR3: CASSVGGGFNEQFF. The CDR3 DNA reads as TGTGCCAGCAGCGTGGGAGGAGGTTTCAATGAGCAGTTCTTC. The full variable domain, in which reference TRBV9 and TRBJ2-1 provide the parts outside the CDR3, is DSGVTQTPKHLITATGQRVTLRCSPRSGDLSVYWYQQSLDQGLQFLIQYYNGEERAKGNILERFSAQQFPDLHSELNLSSLELGDSALYFCASSVGGGFNEQFFGPGTRLTVL.

On this clone: The sample carries other DNA sequences with the same CDR3. The chain links TRBV7-2 to TRBJ2-5; 11 bases agree with TRBD2. The junction had 3 bases not matched to a gene; V was cut back by 4 bases and J by 2 bases. Germline-derived CDR1 and CDR2 are SGHTA and FQGNSA. The CDR3 loop spans 15 amino acids. In DNA, the CDR3 is TGTGCCAGCAGCTCCGGGACTAGCGGACAAGAGACCCAGTACTTC. Its translation: CASSSGTSGQETQYF. The full variable domain, in which reference TRBV7-2 and TRBJ2-5 provide the parts outside the CDR3, is GAGVSQSPSNKVTEKGKDVELRCDPISGHTALYWYRQSLGQGLEFLIYFQGNSAPDKSGLPSDRFSAERTGGSVSTLTIQRTQQEDSAVYLCASSSGTSGQETQYFGPGTRLLVL.

The table lists this clone with a few counts. This chain joins TRBV28 and TRBJ2-1, with 12 bases aligning to TRBD2. Germline assignment: CDR1 MDHEN and CDR2 SYDVKM. V dropped 7 bases and J dropped 6; count of bases not matched to a gene: 10. This CDR3 is 16 amino acids long. In DNA, the CDR3 is TGTGCCAGCACCACGGGGGCGACTAGCGGGAGCAATGAGCAGTTCTTC. Encoded protein: CASTTGATSGSNEQFF.

This chain joins TRBV2 and TRBJ1-1; TRBD1 might be the D (5 bases). Germline V gene data show CDR1 as SNHLY and CDR2 as FYNNEI. Deletions cut 3 bases from V and 7 bases from J, with 18 bases between. This CDR3 spans 15 amino acids. CDR3 region: CASSDLGQAKGEAFF. CDR3 sequence (DNA): TGTGCCAGCAGTGACTTGGGGCAGGCGAAGGGTGAAGCTTTCTTT. The full variable domain, rest sourced from reference TRBV2 and TRBJ1-1, is EPEVTQTPSHQVTQMGQEVILRCVPISNHLYFYWYRQILGQKVEFLVSFYNNEISEKSEIFDDQFSVERPDGSNFTLKIRSTKLEDSAMYFCASSDLGQAKGEAFFGQGTRLTVV.

This chain connects TRBV6-5 to TRBJ2-1; perhaps TRBD2 as D (6 bases). CDR1 and CDR2 from the germline V gene are MNHEY and SVGAGI. The CDR3 totals 14 residues. The ends were cut back, 7 bases at V and 3 bases at J, with 13 bases in the middle. The DNA for the CDR3 is TGTGCCAGCAACGGCGGGGTTTTCTACAATGAGCAGTTCTTC. This gives the protein CASNGGVFYNEQFF.

The chain recombines TRBV5-4 with TRBJ2-5; D might be TRBD1 (5 bases). With 5 bases removed from V and 5 bases from J, the gap between germline ends came to 19 bases. Germline assignment: CDR1 SGHNT and CDR2 YYREEE (reference sequence). There are 15 residues in the CDR3. The CDR3 loop is CASRVELGRLETQYF. The CDR3 DNA follows: TGTGCCAGCAGAGTCGAGCTGGGGCGGTTGGAGACCCAGTACTTC.

This CDR3 reads CAISETGTHSYEQYF. In DNA form, the CDR3 reads TGTGCCATCAGTGAGACCGGGACACATTCCTACGAGCAGTACTTC. The V call is TRBV10-3, the J call TRBJ2-7; tentatively, D is TRBD1 (6 bases). Per the germline V gene, CDR1 is ENHRY and CDR2 is SYGVKD. V lost 2 bases, J lost 1 base, and 12 bases lay in between. CDR3 length: 15 residues.

This chain joins TRBV5-4 and TRBJ1-1; a weak D match, TRBD1 (5 bases). V was clipped by 4 bases and J by 1 base, with 8 bases between them. The CDR3 is made up of 13 amino acids. From germline, CDR1 is SGHNT and CDR2 YYREEE (reference sequence). The CDR3 loop is CASSLQENTEAFF. CDR3 bases: TGTGCCAGCAGCCTACAGGAGAACACTGAAGCTTTCTTT.

The table lists this clone with a few counts. The V call is TRBV10-3, the J call TRBJ2-5; D gene uncertain. The germline V and J ends were trimmed by 1 base and 5 bases, with 5 bases remaining between them. CDR3 length: 12 residues. Germline-derived CDR1 and CDR2 are ENHRY and SYGVKD. This chain's CDR3 is CAISEFRETQYF. In DNA form, the CDR3 reads TGTGCCATCAGTGAGTTCCGGGAGACCCAGTACTTC.

The chain combines TRBV5-6 with TRBJ1-4, with D unresolved. V was cut by 4 bases and J by 8 bases, with 15 bases left in between. Germline lookup yields CDR1 SGHDT and CDR2 YYEEEE. The CDR3 length is 14 residues. CDR3 loop: CASSADWGGEKLFF. CDR3 in DNA: TGTGCCAGCAGCGCGGACTGGGGAGGCGAAAAACTGTTTTTT.

This clone was seen a few times. The rearrangement uses TRBV28 and TRBJ2-1; 9 nucleotides align to TRBD1. CDR1 and CDR2 (germline): MDHEN, SYDVKM. This CDR3 spans 12 amino acids. Trimming cost V 6 bases and J 9 bases; bases outside gene matches: 3. CDR3 nucleotides: TGTGCCAGCAGACTGACAGGGGGTGAGCAGTTCTTC. Its translation is CASRLTGGEQFF.

This clone was recorded many times. The V gene is TRBV7-2, the J gene TRBJ2-3; D perhaps matches TRBD2 (5 bases). The CDR3 is 15 amino acids. Per germline, CDR1 SGHTA and CDR2 FQGNSA. Trimming cost V 6 bases and J 0 bases, with 13 bases left between them. The CDR3 nucleotides read TGTGCCAGCAGGTCTTCTGGACTGAGCACAGATACGCAGTATTTT. This codes for CASRSSGLSTDTQYF.

V gene TRBV6-5 combines with J gene TRBJ2-1; 9 bases map to TRBD1. Unmatched junction bases numbered 2, after V lost 6 bases and J lost 8 bases. The CDR3 runs to 12 residues. The germline gives CDR1 MNHEY, CDR2 SVGAGI. The CDR3: CASRRTGDEQFF. The CDR3 DNA is TGTGCCAGCAGAAGGACAGGGGATGAGCAGTTCTTC.

This clone showed up just a few times. The chain's CDR3 is CASSTTSGAYTDTQYF. The CDR3 DNA sequence: TGCGCCAGCAGCACGACTTCAGGGGCCTACACAGATACGCAGTATTTT. This rearrangement joins TRBV5-1 to TRBJ2-3; perhaps TRBD1 as D (6 bases). Between the trimmed V and J ends, which lost 4 bases and 2 bases, there was a span of 17 bases. The length of the CDR3 is 16 residues. The V gene's germline CDR1 is SGHRS and CDR2 YFSETQ.

This clone turned up a few times. This chain links TRBV6-5 with TRBJ2-7, with D maybe TRBD1 (5 bases). V was clipped by 2 bases and J by 4 bases, with 9 bases between them. The CDR3 loop spans 13 amino acids. Germline CDR1 and CDR2: MNHEY and SVGAGI. This chain's CDR3 is CASSYGAEYEQYF. The CDR3 region has the DNA TGTGCCAGCAGTTACGGGGCAGAGTACGAGCAGTACTTC.

This clone was seen at least ten times. The V and J genes are TRBV14 and TRBJ1-5, with no clear D. CDR1 SGHDN and CDR2 FVKESK come from the germline V gene. The CDR3 spans 13 residues. Trimming cost V 1 base and J 10 bases, with 11 bases left between them. In nucleotides, the CDR3 is TGTGCCAGCAGCCAAGGGATGGGCACTCCCCAGCATTTT. Translation gives CASSQGMGTPQHF.

The chain is built from TRBV28 and TRBJ1-2; TRBD1 matches at 9 bases. J gave up 6 bases and V 5 bases, and 4 bases lay outside the gene matches. The CDR3 runs to 13 residues. CDR1 and CDR2 (germline): MDHEN, SYDVKM. CDR3 protein: CASSTTGGNGYTF. The CDR3 DNA reads as TGTGCCAGCAGTACGACAGGGGGGAATGGCTACACCTTC.

The V gene is TRBV27, the J gene TRBJ2-5; 9 bases are a match to TRBD1. J lost 6 bases, V lost 4 bases, and 6 bases had no gene match. The CDR3 has 14 residues. CDR1 is MNHEY, CDR2 SMNVEV, per germline (reference sequence). In DNA form, the CDR3 reads TGTGCCAGCAGTTGGAGCGGACAGGGGAAGACCCAGTACTTC. It is translated as CASSWSGQGKTQYF.

The rearrangement links TRBV4-2 to TRBJ2-5; no clear D gene. Germline V gives CDR1 LGHNA, CDR2 YNFKEQ. V lost 6 bases, J lost 1 base, and 6 bases lay in between. The CDR3 totals 12 residues. CDR3 protein: CASSSSQETQYF. As DNA, the CDR3 is TGTGCCAGCAGTAGCTCCCAAGAGACCCAGTACTTC.

This clone was detected a few times. The rearrangement uses TRBV6-5 and TRBJ2-7; TRBD2 might be the D (6 bases). CDR3 size: 14 residues. V lost 4 bases to trimming and J lost 4 bases, with 14 bases between them. From germline, CDR1 is MNHEY and CDR2 SVGAGI. CDR3 in DNA: TGTGCCAGCAGTTCGGTAGGAGGGGTATACGAGCAGTACTTC. It codes for CASSSVGGVYEQYF.

The DNA of the CDR3 is TGTGCCAGCAGCTCGGCCGGGACAGGGGCTATAATGAACACTGAAGCTTTCTTT. Translation gives CASSSAGTGAIMNTEAFF. The chain is built from TRBV7-9 and TRBJ1-1; 10 bases agree with TRBD1. This CDR3 contains 18 residues. J was trimmed by 0 bases and V by 4 bases; bases with no gene match: 11. Germline V gene lookup returns CDR1 SEHNR and CDR2 FQNEAQ (reference sequence).

This clone was observed a handful of times. The chain combines TRBV4-3 with TRBJ2-1; D ambiguous. The CDR3 contains 16 residues. Deletions cut 0 bases from V and 4 bases from J, with 13 bases between. CDR1 LGHNA and CDR2 YSLEER come from the germline V gene. The CDR3 DNA is TGCGCCAGCAGCCAAGATCTAAGCGCCGAATACAATGAGCAGTTCTTC. Translating gives CASSQDLSAEYNEQFF.

J is TRBJ2-2 and V is TRBV30, with D possibly matching TRBD2 (6 bases). V lost 3 bases and J lost 9, with 11 bases in between. There are 12 residues in the CDR3. Looked up from germline, CDR1 is GTSNPN and CDR2 is SVGIG (reference sequence). The DNA of the CDR3 is TGTGCCTGGAGGGAGGGTACTCGGGAGCTGTTTTTT. Translating it yields CAWREGTRELFF.

The V and J genes are TRBV7-2 and TRBJ2-7, with D hard to call. CDR1 and CDR2 from the germline V gene are SGHTA and FQGNSA. This CDR3 comprises 13 residues. V was cut by 1 base and J by 1 base, with 5 bases left in between. As DNA, the CDR3 is TGTGCCAGCAGCTTAGTCAGATCCTACGAGCAGTACTTC. Its translation: CASSLVRSYEQYF.

The chain uses TRBV28 and TRBJ2-3; 14 bases map to TRBD2. This CDR3 has 15 residues. Germline lookup yields CDR1 MDHEN and CDR2 SYDVKM. The V gene end was trimmed by 6 bases and the J gene end by 8 bases; junction bases not matched to a gene: 7. CDR3 loop: CASSKGTSGGGTQYF. DNA of the CDR3: TGTGCCAGCAGCAAGGGGACTAGCGGGGGAGGTACGCAGTATTTT.

As concerns this clone: Additional DNA sequences in this sample encode the identical CDR3. This sequence joins TRBV5-1 and TRBJ1-2, with 7 positions matching TRBD1. V shed 4 bases, J shed 4 bases, and the junction held 1 base outside the gene matches. Germline CDR1 and CDR2: SGHRS and YFSETQ. The CDR3 runs to 12 residues. The CDR3 reads CASSPGGYGYTF. CDR3 DNA: TGCGCCAGCAGCCCAGGGGGCTATGGCTACACCTTC.

This clone occurred a few times. V is TRBV4-3 and J is TRBJ2-3; D is uncertain. CDR3 length: 15 residues. Germline V gene lookup returns CDR1 LGHNA and CDR2 YSLEER. V gave up 3 bases and J gave up 2 bases, with 12 bases separating them. The CDR3, as DNA: TGCGCCAGCAGCCACGAGAGTGACTCCACAGATACGCAGTATTTT. Its translation: CASSHESDSTDTQYF.

The rearrangement links TRBV18 to TRBJ1-6, with TRBD1 matching 8 bases. V lost 3 bases to trimming and J lost 9 bases; unmatched junction nucleotides: 7. The CDR3 covers 15 residues. Germline CDR1 and CDR2: KGHSH and LQKENI. DNA of the CDR3: TGTGCCAGCTCACCCCAGGGGGCGATGGGTTCACCCCTCCACTTT. Amino acid sequence: CASSPQGAMGSPLHF.

J is TRBJ2-7 and V is TRBV4-3; a weak D match, TRBD2 (5 bases). The CDR3 sequence is 14 residues long. Trimming cost V 0 bases and J 6 bases, with 12 bases left between them. Germline loops: CDR1 LGHNA, CDR2 YSLEER. In DNA form, the CDR3 reads TGCGCCAGCAGCCAAGATCGGGGAGCGGTCGAGCAGTACTTC. Translating it yields CASSQDRGAVEQYF.

The V gene is TRBV4-2, the J gene TRBJ1-6, with TRBD1 identical over 8 bases. Germline V CDR1 and CDR2: LGHNA, YNFKEQ. The CDR3 sequence is 16 residues long. V shed 5 bases and J 5 bases; nucleotides not matched to a gene: 8. CDR3 protein: CASSLFRTGNNSPLHF. The CDR3 region has the DNA TGTGCCAGCAGCTTATTTAGGACAGGGAATAATTCACCCCTCCACTTT.